This T cell receptor beta chain is drawn from a study of T cell changes during pregnancy in multiple sclerosis. The protocol was immunoSEQ multiplex PCR, while the TCRdb copy is restricted to in-frame clones and leaves out a portion. The sample carries about 27,000 clones, 88% recorded once. The CDR3 contains 16 residues. V gave up 2 bases and J gave up 6 bases; unmatched junction bases: 6. Per germline, CDR1 SGDLS and CDR2 YYNGEE. The source material was CD8+ T cells from peripheral blood mononuclear cells, sampled in the second trimester of pregnancy. The chain couples TRBV9 to TRBJ2-2; the match to TRBD1 covers 11 bases. The clonotype was recovered from a female donor with multiple sclerosis, enrolled in a pregnancy study. CDR3 sequence (DNA): TGTGCCAGCAGCGTGAGGACAGGGGGCAATCCCGGGGAGCTGTTTTTT. As protein: CASSVRTGGNPGELFF.